These T cell receptor beta chains were read from a single sample in a study of cytomegalovirus exposure and HLA in healthy donors. The table came from immunoSEQ multiplex PCR; TCRdb's copy has only in-frame clones and leaves some out. The table shows over 85,000 clones, with approximately 88% occurring only once. The sample was PBMCs. These receptors all stem from a woman aged 30 to 39 in good health and CMV-seropositive. CDR3s include the opening cysteine and the closing phenylalanine or tryptophan. Each record gives: V gene, J gene, D gene, clone size, CDR3 protein. The D gene is left open where the match is weak. A row's size may be missing; if present it is once, few, many or a size class.

TRBV5-1	TRBJ1-5	TRBD1	.	CASSIGDSINLNQPQHF
TRBV12-5	TRBJ1-5	TRBD1	.	CASGLGQGAVQPQHF
TRBV19	TRBJ2-1	TRBD1	once	CASTTGSSYNEQFF
TRBV18	TRBJ1-5	.	few	CASSPTGNSNQPQHF
TRBV2	TRBJ2-3	.	.	CASSDEATDTQYF
TRBV4-3	TRBJ1-1	.	.	CASSQATVNTEAFF
TRBV14	TRBJ2-5	.	.	CASSHAGAETQYF
TRBV28	TRBJ1-3	.	few	CASSRDLSGNTIYF
TRBV1	TRBJ2-5	.	.	CTSTQFAGRQETQYF
TRBV5-6	TRBJ2-7	TRBD2	.	CASNMGGLAVPYEQYF
TRBV10-2	TRBJ2-1	.	few	CASSGRGRNEQFF
TRBV2	TRBJ2-7	.	.	CASSEVGAGIGEQYF
TRBV10-2	TRBJ2-5	TRBD1	.	CASSKRGQGLGETQYF
TRBV20-1	TRBJ1-1	.	once	CSGATNTEAFF
TRBV7-6	TRBJ2-3	.	once	CASSPQQGSGDTQYF
TRBV4-3	TRBJ2-1	TRBD1	.	CASSRIRDRGNEQFF
TRBV5-1	TRBJ2-5	.	once	CASSFGGGLPWETQYF